These 27 T cell receptor beta chains came from one sample sequenced in a study of cytomegalovirus exposure and HLA in healthy donors (dated by TCRdb to about 2017). Library generation was performed with the immunoSEQ multiplex PCR assay. The multiplex PCR relied on a mix of 60 forward primers for TCR Vbeta segments and 13 reverse primers for TCR Jbeta segments. TCRdb limited this immuneACCESS table to in-frame rearrangements with V and J called. A share of clones is missing; checked studies link under half to unresolved V genes, and the rest is unexplained. The sample table holds about 200,000 clones. 0.95% to 1.3% of the sample belongs to the ten largest clones. Source material: PBMCs. These TCRs come from a girl aged 2 to 10 in good health and CMV-seropositive.

The chain carries TRBV7-9 and TRBJ2-1, with 9 bases fitting TRBD2. The CDR3 is made up of 15 amino acids. Looked up from germline, CDR1 is SEHNR and CDR2 is FQNEAQ (reference sequence). V lost 3 bases to trimming and J lost 7 bases; unmatched junction nucleotides: 7. Here the CDR3 DNA reads TGTGCCAGCAGCTTCTCCGAGACTAGCGGTAATGAGCAGTTCTTC. It translates to CASSFSETSGNEQFF.

The J gene is TRBJ1-1, the V gene TRBV18, with a possible D match to TRBD1 (6 bases). The CDR3 is 15 residues long. In germline, CDR1 is KGHSH, CDR2 LQKENI. V lost 2 bases, J lost 4 bases, and 14 bases lay in between. The CDR3 DNA sequence: TGTGCCAGCTCACCAAATGCAGGGGCGCGCACTGAAGCTTTCTTT. This codes for CASSPNAGARTEAFF. The full variable domain, in which reference TRBV18 and TRBJ1-1 provide the parts outside the CDR3, is NAGVMQNPRHLVRRRGQEARLRCSPMKGHSHVYWYRQLPEEGLKFMVYLQKENIIDESGMPKERFSAEFPKEGPSILRIQQVVRGDSAAYFCASSPNAGARTEAFFGQGTRLTVV.

The CDR3 DNA reads TGTGCCAGCAGTACCGGACAGGGAACAGATACGCAGTATTTT. Its protein is CASSTGQGTDTQYF. The chain has TRBV6-1 and TRBJ2-3; 8 nucleotides agree with TRBD1. The CDR3 runs 14 residues. Germline CDR1 is MNHNS and CDR2 is SASEGT. V lost 5 bases and J lost 3; bases outside the gene matches: 4.

The chain joins TRBV7-2 to TRBJ1-4; D perhaps matches TRBD1 (6 bases). This CDR3 comprises 14 residues. V lost 3 bases to trimming and J lost 6 bases, with 11 bases between them. Germline V gene lookup returns CDR1 SGHTA and CDR2 FQGNSA. CDR3 nucleotides: TGTGCCAGCAGCTTCGGGGGGGGCGATGAAAAACTGTTTTTT. The encoded protein is CASSFGGGDEKLFF.

CDR3 bases: TGTGCCAGCAGCACAAACCAGGGGGCCGGTGGCTACACCTTC. As protein: CASSTNQGAGGYTF. The V call is TRBV9, the J call TRBJ1-2; 8 bases are a match to TRBD1. CDR1 is SGDLS and CDR2 is YYNGEE in the germline V gene. Unmatched junction bases numbered 9, after V lost 4 bases and J lost 7 bases. The CDR3 extends over 14 amino acids.

The chain couples TRBV19 to TRBJ1-5; 10 positions agree with TRBD1. The CDR3 is 14 amino acids. Trimming removed 8 bases from V and 2 bases from J; junction bases left unmatched: 3. The germline gives CDR1 LNHDA, CDR2 SQIVND (reference sequence). The CDR3 reads CASAGTGGNQPQHF. CDR3 nucleotides: TGTGCCAGTGCTGGGACAGGGGGCAATCAGCCCCAGCATTTT.

V and J are TRBV19 and TRBJ2-1; 7 bases match TRBD2. J gave up 10 bases and V 3 bases, and 3 bases lay outside the gene matches. Germline V CDR1 and CDR2: LNHDA, SQIVND (reference sequence). The CDR3 runs to 12 residues. DNA of the CDR3: TGTGCCAGTAGTATGATGGGACTAGAGCAGTTCTTC. As protein: CASSMMGLEQFF.

Here the CDR3 reads CAISESPGLETLEQFF. CDR3 nucleotide sequence: TGTGCCATCAGTGAGTCGCCGGGACTAGAGACCCTAGAGCAGTTCTTC. The V gene is TRBV10-3, the J gene TRBJ2-1, with TRBD2 matching 8 bases. The CDR3 is made up of 16 amino acids. The germline V gene encodes CDR1 ENHRY and CDR2 SYGVKD. The ends lost 0 bases at V and 10 bases at J; junction bases unmatched: 11.

J is TRBJ2-1 and V is TRBV13; tentatively, D is TRBD1 (5 bases). Germline V CDR1 and CDR2: PRHDT, FYEKMQ (reference sequence). CDR3 length equals 13 residues. The V end was cut by 8 bases, the J end by 7 bases, with 15 bases between. CDR3 nucleotide sequence: TGTGCCAGCGAGGAGAGCAGGGAAAATGAGCAGTTCTTC. Encoded protein: CASEESRENEQFF.

This chain joins TRBV2 and TRBJ2-7, with D possibly matching TRBD1 (5 bases). V lost 3 bases to trimming and J lost 5 bases, with 11 bases between them. Germline loops: CDR1 SNHLY, CDR2 FYNNEI. This CDR3 spans 13 amino acids. This chain's CDR3 is CASSEGRENEQYF. CDR3 in DNA: TGTGCCAGCAGTGAGGGCAGGGAAAACGAGCAGTACTTC.

Regarding this clone: At one end, the junction sequence differs from germline, possibly due to a read error. The chain uses TRBV5-4 and TRBJ2-5, with TRBD1 matching over 8 bases. Germline V CDR1 and CDR2: SGHNT, YYREEE (reference sequence). This CDR3 region has 14 residues. CDR3 in DNA: TGTGCCAGCAGCTTCCACAATACAGGGGGGCGCCCGCACTTC. It specifies CASSFHNTGGRPHF.

The J gene is TRBJ2-7, the V gene TRBV5-4; 7 nucleotides align to TRBD1. The length of the CDR3 is 13 residues. Germline-derived CDR1 and CDR2 are SGHNT and YYREEE (reference sequence). The V and J ends lost 4 bases and 5 bases, in that order; junction bases with no gene match: 6. CDR3 amino acids: CASSDRVSHEQYF. CDR3 nucleotides: TGTGCCAGCAGCGACAGGGTATCCCACGAGCAGTACTTC.

The chain uses TRBV18 and TRBJ1-1, with 7 bases lining up with TRBD1. This CDR3 spans 15 amino acids. The J segment lost 2 bases and the V segment lost 2 bases, leaving 5 bases of the junction unmatched. The germline V gene has CDR1 KGHSH and CDR2 LQKENI. CDR3 in DNA: TGTGCCAGCTCACCAGAGACAGGGATAAACACTGAAGCTTTCTTT. Amino acid sequence: CASSPETGINTEAFF.

The V call is TRBV28, the J call TRBJ2-3; TRBD1 aligns across 7 bases. The CDR3 covers 14 residues. The germline V gene encodes CDR1 MDHEN and CDR2 SYDVKM. V shed 3 bases and J 4 bases; nucleotides not matched to a gene: 4. CDR3 DNA: TGTGCCAGCAGTTTGAGGGGGCCCGCAGATACGCAGTATTTT. As protein: CASSLRGPADTQYF.

The chain couples TRBV5-6 to TRBJ2-5, with TRBD1 matching over 8 bases. Per germline, CDR1 SGHDT and CDR2 YYEEEE. This CDR3 has 16 residues. V lost 4 bases and J lost 3; bases outside the gene matches: 11. CDR3 in amino acids: CASSRVTQTGEETQYF. DNA of the CDR3: TGTGCCAGCAGCAGAGTCACCCAGACAGGGGAAGAGACCCAGTACTTC. Drawing the rest from reference TRBV5-6 and TRBJ2-5, the complete variable domain is DAGVTQSPTHLIKTRGQQVTLRCSPKSGHDTVSWYQQALGQGPQFIFQYYEEEERQRGNFPDRFSGHQFPNYSSELNVNALLLGDSALYLCASSRVTQTGEETQYFGPGTRLLVL.

The rearrangement uses TRBV28 and TRBJ1-4; D is uncertain. The germline V gene encodes CDR1 MDHEN and CDR2 SYDVKM. The V end lost 3 bases, the J end lost 8 bases, and 7 bases lay between the germline ends. This CDR3 contains 12 residues. CDR3 residues: CASSFPVEKLFF. For the CDR3, the DNA is TGTGCCAGCAGTTTTCCCGTGGAAAAACTGTTTTTT.

The chain is built from TRBV4-2 and TRBJ2-2, with 7 bases identical to TRBD2. Trimming removed 2 bases from V and 7 bases from J; junction bases left unmatched: 7. The V gene's germline CDR1 is LGHNA and CDR2 YNFKEQ. This CDR3 region has 15 residues. This CDR3 reads CASSQRRGWDGELFF. CDR3 sequence (DNA): TGTGCCAGCAGCCAAAGGCGGGGGTGGGACGGGGAGCTGTTTTTT.

This sequence joins TRBV7-6 and TRBJ2-5; D unresolved. Germline lookup yields CDR1 SGHVS and CDR2 FNYEAQ. V dropped 4 bases and J dropped 5 bases, with 20 bases sitting between them. The CDR3 consists of 16 residues. CDR3 amino acids: CASSYRPDLPGETQYF. CDR3 nucleotides: TGTGCCAGCAGCTATCGCCCTGACTTACCTGGGGAGACCCAGTACTTC.

The V and J genes are TRBV2 and TRBJ1-3; 10 bases line up with TRBD1. Losses at the gene ends were 1 base for V and 2 bases for J; bases not matched to a gene: 14. The length of the CDR3 is 20 residues. Germline CDR1 and CDR2: SNHLY and FYNNEI. CDR3 bases: TGTGCCAGCAGTGAAGGGGACAGGGGAGTCCTATCCCCCCCTGGAAACACCATATATTTT. Translating it yields CASSEGDRGVLSPPGNTIYF.

This chain uses TRBV9 with TRBJ2-2, with D maybe TRBD1 (6 bases). The CDR3 loop spans 13 amino acids. Looked up from germline, CDR1 is SGDLS and CDR2 is YYNGEE. V lost 0 bases and J lost 7, with 7 bases in between. CDR3 nucleotide sequence: TGTGCCAGCAGCGTAGTAGGGGGCGGGGAGCTGTTTTTT. It is translated as CASSVVGGGELFF. Complete variable domain (other parts from reference TRBV9 and TRBJ2-2): DSGVTQTPKHLITATGQRVTLRCSPRSGDLSVYWYQQSLDQGLQFLIQYYNGEERAKGNILERFSAQQFPDLHSELNLSSLELGDSALYFCASSVVGGGELFFGEGSRLTVL.

The V gene is TRBV2, the J gene TRBJ2-5; no clear D. The CDR3 spans 14 residues. In germline, CDR1 is SNHLY, CDR2 FYNNEI. V was clipped by 4 bases and J by 0 bases, with 9 bases between them. CDR3 coding DNA: TGTGCCAGCAGTGCCTCAGCGTACCAAGAGACCCAGTACTTC. Protein sequence: CASSASAYQETQYF.

With regard to this clone: This sample includes further DNA sequences coding for the same CDR3. This chain joins TRBV6-1 and TRBJ2-1, with TRBD2 matching over 15 bases. The CDR3 loop spans 16 amino acids. The J segment lost 7 bases and the V segment lost 3 bases, leaving 4 bases of the junction unmatched. The germline V gene encodes CDR1 MNHNS and CDR2 SASEGT. CDR3 residues: CASSDAGTSGRNEQFF. The DNA for the CDR3 is TGTGCCAGCAGTGATGCCGGGACTAGCGGGAGGAATGAGCAGTTCTTC.

This chain links TRBV5-1 with TRBJ2-1, with D possibly TRBD2 on 6 matching bases. CDR3 size: 15 residues. The germline V gene has CDR1 SGHRS and CDR2 YFSETQ. V was clipped by 1 base and J by 10 bases, with 18 bases between them. The chain's CDR3 is CASSLQLADKGEQFF. The CDR3 DNA reads as TGCGCCAGCAGCTTGCAACTAGCTGACAAGGGGGAGCAGTTCTTC.

The V gene is TRBV30, the J gene TRBJ2-1; 10 bases fit TRBD2. This CDR3 has 17 amino acids. The germline gives CDR1 GTSNPN, CDR2 SVGIG (reference sequence). The junction had 7 bases not matched to a gene; V was cut back by 0 bases and J by 2 bases. The CDR3 reads CAWSVMRTSGTYNEQFF. The CDR3 region has the DNA TGTGCCTGGAGTGTAATGAGGACTAGCGGAACCTACAATGAGCAGTTCTTC.

The chain recombines TRBV18 with TRBJ1-1, with a possible D match to TRBD1 (6 bases). CDR1 KGHSH and CDR2 LQKENI come from the germline V gene. The ends were cut back, 6 bases at V and 4 bases at J, with 21 bases in the middle. The CDR3 has 16 amino acids. The CDR3 DNA reads as TGTGCCAGCTCCTCCATACAGGGCCGAACGGGCACTGAAGCTTTCTTT. It is translated as CASSSIQGRTGTEAFF.

The chain couples TRBV7-3 to TRBJ2-5; TRBD2 matches 9 bases. TRBJ2-7 matches the DNA end more closely, so the J call is doubtful. The CDR3 loop spans 15 amino acids. The V gene's germline CDR1 is SGHTA and CDR2 FQGTGA. This CDR3 reads CASSLWAGGPGEQYF. CDR3 in DNA: TGTGCCAGCAGCTTATGGGCGGGAGGGCCCGGCGAGCAGTACTTC.

This sequence joins TRBV9 and TRBJ1-1; TRBD1 agrees at 10 bases. V shed 2 bases and J 5 bases; nucleotides not matched to a gene: 9. CDR1 and CDR2 from the germline V gene are SGDLS and YYNGEE. There are 16 residues in the CDR3. The DNA for the CDR3 is TGTGCCAGCAGCGTTGCCGGGACAGGGGCCCCGACTGAAGCTTTCTTT. Encoded protein: CASSVAGTGAPTEAFF.